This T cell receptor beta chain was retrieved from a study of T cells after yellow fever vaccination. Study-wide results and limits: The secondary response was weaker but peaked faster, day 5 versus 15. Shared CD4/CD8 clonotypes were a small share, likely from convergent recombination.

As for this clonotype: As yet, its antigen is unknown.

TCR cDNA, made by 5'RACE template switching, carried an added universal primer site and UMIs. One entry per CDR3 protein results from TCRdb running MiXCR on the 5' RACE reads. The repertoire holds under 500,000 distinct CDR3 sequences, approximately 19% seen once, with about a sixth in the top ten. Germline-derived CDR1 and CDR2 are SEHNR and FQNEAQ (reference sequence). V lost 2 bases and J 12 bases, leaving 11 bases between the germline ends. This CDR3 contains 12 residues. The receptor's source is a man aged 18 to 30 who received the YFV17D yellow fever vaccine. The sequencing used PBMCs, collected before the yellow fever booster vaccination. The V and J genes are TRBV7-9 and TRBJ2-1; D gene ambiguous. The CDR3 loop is CASSLLLGGQFF. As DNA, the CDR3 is TGTGCCAGCAGCTTACTCTTAGGCGGGCAGTTCTTC.